These T cell receptor beta chains were read from a single sample in a study of beta chain features in type 1 diabetes. TCRdb's copy holds only in-frame clones and misses some; the assay was immunoSEQ multiplex PCR. The table has 970,000 or so clones, roughly 15% seen once. Sequencing was carried out using naive CD4+ T cells from blood. The receptors were sampled from a woman between 18 and 29 years old in good health. CDR3s include the opening cysteine and the closing phenylalanine or tryptophan. Each record gives: V gene, J gene, D gene, CDR3 protein. D genes are given only for firm matches.

v_gene: TRBV2; j_gene: TRBJ2-3; d_gene: TRBD2; CDR3aa: CASGEGTKGSTQYF
v_gene: TRBV6-1; j_gene: TRBJ1-2; d_gene: -; CDR3aa: CASSEGGYTF
v_gene: TRBV14; j_gene: TRBJ2-7; d_gene: TRBD1; CDR3aa: CASSQDRDRGLYEQYF
v_gene: TRBV28; j_gene: TRBJ2-5; d_gene: -; CDR3aa: CASSAVAGLGETQYF
v_gene: TRBV5-1; j_gene: TRBJ2-5; d_gene: -; CDR3aa: CASSLGGGKETQYF
v_gene: TRBV7-2; j_gene: TRBJ2-1; d_gene: -; CDR3aa: CASSLGRLSYNEQFF
v_gene: TRBV2; j_gene: TRBJ2-7; d_gene: -; CDR3aa: CASSGQLFSYEQYF
v_gene: TRBV9; j_gene: TRBJ2-7; d_gene: -; CDR3aa: CASNWTCDKIPTYEQYF
v_gene: TRBV19; j_gene: TRBJ2-2; d_gene: -; CDR3aa: CASSKDGTEGGGSGELFF
v_gene: TRBV5-1; j_gene: TRBJ2-7; d_gene: -; CDR3aa: CASSTGHGYAYEQYF
v_gene: TRBV5-6; j_gene: TRBJ1-1; d_gene: -; CDR3aa: CASSFRAAEAFF
v_gene: TRBV7-2; j_gene: TRBJ2-5; d_gene: -; CDR3aa: CASSHWETQYF
v_gene: TRBV2; j_gene: TRBJ1-1; d_gene: -; CDR3aa: CASSFGRDTEAFF
v_gene: TRBV28; j_gene: TRBJ1-6; d_gene: -; CDR3aa: CASSDGQYNSPLHF
v_gene: TRBV5-1; j_gene: TRBJ2-7; d_gene: -; CDR3aa: CASSQGGGERQYF
v_gene: TRBV5-1; j_gene: TRBJ2-5; d_gene: -; CDR3aa: CASRPTGIQETQYF
v_gene: TRBV7-9; j_gene: TRBJ2-3; d_gene: TRBD1; CDR3aa: CASSLRPGQGQGAQYF
v_gene: TRBV9; j_gene: TRBJ2-1; d_gene: -; CDR3aa: CASSARVDNEQFF
v_gene: TRBV5-1; j_gene: TRBJ2-5; d_gene: -; CDR3aa: CASSLIGGIQETQYF
v_gene: TRBV4-2; j_gene: TRBJ2-1; d_gene: -; CDR3aa: CASSQNVAERSPGEQFF
v_gene: TRBV18; j_gene: TRBJ1-5; d_gene: -; CDR3aa: CASSLDPGNQPQHF
v_gene: TRBV7-9; j_gene: TRBJ1-1; d_gene: -; CDR3aa: CASSPGVRLPEAFF
v_gene: TRBV10-3; j_gene: TRBJ2-7; d_gene: -; CDR3aa: CAIGRQDYEQYF
v_gene: TRBV10-3; j_gene: TRBJ1-5; d_gene: TRBD1; CDR3aa: CAISVGQKTQPQHF
v_gene: TRBV7-3; j_gene: TRBJ2-3; d_gene: TRBD2; CDR3aa: CASSNSGRAADTQYF
v_gene: TRBV28; j_gene: TRBJ1-1; d_gene: -; CDR3aa: CASRILGGNTEAFF
v_gene: TRBV27; j_gene: TRBJ1-1; d_gene: -; CDR3aa: CASSSGARNTEAFF
v_gene: TRBV5-4; j_gene: TRBJ2-2; d_gene: -; CDR3aa: CASSLFGTGELFF